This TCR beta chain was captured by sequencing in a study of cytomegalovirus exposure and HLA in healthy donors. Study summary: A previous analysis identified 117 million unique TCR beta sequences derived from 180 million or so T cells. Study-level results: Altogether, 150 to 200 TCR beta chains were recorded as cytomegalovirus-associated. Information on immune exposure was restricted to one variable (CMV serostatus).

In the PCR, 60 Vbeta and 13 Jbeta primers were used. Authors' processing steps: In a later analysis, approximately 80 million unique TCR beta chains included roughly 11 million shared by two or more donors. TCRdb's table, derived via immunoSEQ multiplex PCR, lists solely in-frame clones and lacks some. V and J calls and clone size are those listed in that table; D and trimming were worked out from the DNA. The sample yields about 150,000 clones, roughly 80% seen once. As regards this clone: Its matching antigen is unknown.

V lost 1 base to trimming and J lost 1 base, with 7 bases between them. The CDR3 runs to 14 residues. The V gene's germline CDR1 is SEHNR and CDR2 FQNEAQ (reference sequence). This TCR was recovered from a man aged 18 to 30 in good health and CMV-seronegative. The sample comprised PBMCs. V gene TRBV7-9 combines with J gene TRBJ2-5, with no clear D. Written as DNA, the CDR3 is TGTGCCAGCAGCTTAGTGCGCCTCCAAGAGACCCAGTACTTC. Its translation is CASSLVRLQETQYF.